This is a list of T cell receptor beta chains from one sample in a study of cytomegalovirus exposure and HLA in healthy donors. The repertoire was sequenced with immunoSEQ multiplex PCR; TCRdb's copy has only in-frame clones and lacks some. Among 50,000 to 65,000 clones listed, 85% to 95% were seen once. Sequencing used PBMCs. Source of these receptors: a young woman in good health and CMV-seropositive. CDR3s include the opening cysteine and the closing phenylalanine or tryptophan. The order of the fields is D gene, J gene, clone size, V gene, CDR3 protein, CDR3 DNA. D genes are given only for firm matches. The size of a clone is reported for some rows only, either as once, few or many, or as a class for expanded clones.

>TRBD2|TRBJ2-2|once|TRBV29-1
CRVAGAGGRTGELFF
TGCCGCGTTGCCGGGGCGGGGGGGCGAACCGGGGAGCTGTTTTTT
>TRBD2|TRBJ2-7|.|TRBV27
CASRPRLAGLSSYEQYF
TGTGCCAGCAGACCCCGGCTAGCGGGCCTTAGCTCCTACGAGCAGTACTTC
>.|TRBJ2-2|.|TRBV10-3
CAISGGMSGELFF
TGTGCCATCAGTGGAGGGATGTCCGGGGAGCTGTTTTTT
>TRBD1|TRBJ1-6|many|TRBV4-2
CASSQGPGQPNSPLHF
TGTGCCAGCAGCCAAGGACCGGGACAGCCGAATTCACCCCTCCACTTT
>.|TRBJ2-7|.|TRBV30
CAWSATELGSTYEQYF
TGTGCCTGGAGTGCTACCGAACTTGGGAGTACTTACGAGCAGTACTTC
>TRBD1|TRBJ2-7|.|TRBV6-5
CASSYWDRGDEQYF
TGTGCCAGCAGTTACTGGGACAGGGGTGATGAGCAGTACTTC
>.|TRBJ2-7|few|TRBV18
CASSPEGGTYEQYF
TGTGCCAGCTCACCAGAAGGAGGAACCTACGAGCAGTACTTC
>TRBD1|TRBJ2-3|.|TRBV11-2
CASSLGTGDGDTQYF
TGTGCCAGCAGCTTAGGGACAGGGGACGGAGATACGCAGTATTTT
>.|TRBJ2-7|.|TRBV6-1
CASSEPLRSYEQYF
TGTGCCAGCAGTGAACCCCTCCGCTCCTACGAGCAGTACTTC
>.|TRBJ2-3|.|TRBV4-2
CASSLGAGPTSTDTQYF
TGTGCCAGCAGCCTGGGGGCCGGACCAACCAGCACAGATACGCAGTATTTT
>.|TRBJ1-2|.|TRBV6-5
CASSGTMNYGYTF
TGTGCCAGCAGTGGGACAATGAACTATGGCTACACCTTC
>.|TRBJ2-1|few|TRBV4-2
CASSQLASSYNEQFF
TGTGCCAGCAGCCAACTAGCCAGCTCCTACAATGAGCAGTTCTTC
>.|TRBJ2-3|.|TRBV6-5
CASSGRVTTDTQYF
TGTGCCAGCAGCGGGAGAGTTACCACAGATACGCAGTATTTT
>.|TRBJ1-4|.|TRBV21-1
CASRPRVEKLFF
TGTGCCAGCAGACCCAGGGTCGAAAAACTGTTTTTT
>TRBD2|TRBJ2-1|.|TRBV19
CASSRTSGNSYNEQFF
TGTGCCAGTAGCCGGACTAGCGGGAACTCCTACAATGAGCAGTTCTTC
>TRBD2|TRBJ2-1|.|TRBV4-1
CASSQDILAGGNEQFF
TGCGCCAGCAGCCAAGATATCCTAGCGGGGGGCAATGAGCAGTTCTTC
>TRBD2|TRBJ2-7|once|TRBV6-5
CASSYDGLGPYEQYF
TGTGCCAGCAGTTACGATGGACTAGGCCCCTACGAGCAGTACTTC
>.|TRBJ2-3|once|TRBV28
CASREGTPPSQYF
TGTGCCAGCAGGGAGGGGACCCCCCCATCGCAGTATTTT
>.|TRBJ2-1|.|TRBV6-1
CASMTDNEQFF
TGTGCCAGCATGACAGACAATGAGCAGTTCTTC
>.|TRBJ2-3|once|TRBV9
CASSVGNRDTDTQYF
TGTGCCAGCAGCGTAGGGAACCGGGACACAGATACGCAGTATTTT
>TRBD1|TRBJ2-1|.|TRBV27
CASRQGAYNEQFF
TGTGCCAGCAGACAGGGGGCGTACAATGAGCAGTTCTTC
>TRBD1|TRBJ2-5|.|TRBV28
CASREGQGGRQETQYF
TGTGCCAGCAGAGAGGGACAGGGCGGACGTCAAGAGACCCAGTACTTC
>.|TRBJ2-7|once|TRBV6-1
CATRQGTYEQYF
TGTGCCACCCGGCAGGGGACCTACGAGCAGTACTTC
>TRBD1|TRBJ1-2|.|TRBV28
CASSLWAGGGRNYGYTF
TGTGCCAGCAGTTTATGGGCAGGGGGCGGGAGAAACTATGGCTACACCTTC
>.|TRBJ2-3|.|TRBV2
CASSEGQGTDTQYF
TGTGCCAGCAGTGAAGGCCAGGGGACAGATACGCAGTATTTT
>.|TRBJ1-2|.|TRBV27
CASSPHDSNYGYTF
TGTGCCAGCAGTCCCCACGACAGCAACTATGGCTACACCTTC
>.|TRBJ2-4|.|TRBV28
CASSLDWGQAKNIQYF
TGTGCCAGCAGTTTGGACTGGGGGCAAGCCAAAAACATTCAGTACTTC
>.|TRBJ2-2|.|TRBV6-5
CASSYSGTQGRELFF
TGTGCCAGCAGTTACTCGGGGACACAAGGGAGGGAGCTGTTTTTT
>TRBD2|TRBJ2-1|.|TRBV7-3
CASSSGTSGYNEQFF
TGTGCCAGCAGCAGCGGGACTAGCGGATACAATGAGCAGTTCTTC
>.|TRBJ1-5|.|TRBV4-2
CASSQEAGRGAHQPQHF
TGTGCCAGCAGCCAAGAAGCGGGAAGGGGCGCGCATCAGCCCCAGCATTTT
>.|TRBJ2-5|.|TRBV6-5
CASTSRRGQETQYF
TGTGCCAGCACCAGCCGGAGGGGCCAAGAGACCCAGTACTTC
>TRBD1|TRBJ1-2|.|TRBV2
CASKQGVTIYGYTF
TGTGCCAGCAAGCAGGGGGTCACAATTTATGGCTACACCTTC
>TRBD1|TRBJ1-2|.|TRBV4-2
CASSPGGGGYTF
TGTGCCAGCAGCCCAGGAGGGGGCGGCTACACCTTC
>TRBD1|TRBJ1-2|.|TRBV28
CASSTRTGEVYGYTF
TGTGCCAGCAGTACCCGGACAGGGGAGGTCTATGGCTACACCTTC
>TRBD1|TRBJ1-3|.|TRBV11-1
CASGGGTGGNTIYF
TGTGCCAGCGGCGGTGGGACAGGAGGAAACACCATATATTTT
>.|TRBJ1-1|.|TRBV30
CAWATTGGAEAFF
TGTGCCTGGGCCACTACGGGGGGAGCTGAAGCTTTCTTT
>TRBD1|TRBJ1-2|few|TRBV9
CASSVELQGGRGYTF
TGTGCCAGCAGCGTAGAGTTGCAAGGGGGCCGTGGCTACACCTTC
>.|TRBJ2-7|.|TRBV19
CASSMGGWLKEQYF
TGTGCCAGTAGTATGGGAGGTTGGCTAAAGGAGCAGTACTTC
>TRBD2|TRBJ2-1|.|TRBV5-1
CASSLEGLEYNEQFF
TGCGCCAGCAGCTTGGAGGGACTAGAGTACAATGAGCAGTTCTTC
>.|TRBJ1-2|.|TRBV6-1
CASSEVGVSYGYTF
TGTGCCAGCAGTGAGGTCGGGGTATCCTATGGCTACACCTTC
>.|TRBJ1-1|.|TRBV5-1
CASSLGSTGSRTEAFF
TGCGCCAGCAGCTTGGGAAGTACAGGGTCGAGAACTGAAGCTTTCTTT
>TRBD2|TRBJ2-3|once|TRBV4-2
CASSQDGRGGPDTQYF
TGTGCCAGCAGCCAAGATGGACGGGGGGGCCCAGATACGCAGTATTTT
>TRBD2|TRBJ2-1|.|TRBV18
CASSPMTSGTYNEQFF
TGTGCCAGCTCACCAATGACTAGCGGGACCTACAATGAGCAGTTCTTC
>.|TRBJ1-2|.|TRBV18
CASSPEALLGYTF
TGTGCCAGCTCACCAGAGGCCCTGCTTGGCTACACCTTC
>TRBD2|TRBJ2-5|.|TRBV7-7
CASSLGLAGWETQYF
TGTGCCAGCAGCTTAGGGCTAGCGGGGTGGGAGACCCAGTACTTC
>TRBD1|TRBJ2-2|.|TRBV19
CASSIKPQGMTGELFF
TGTGCCAGTAGTATAAAGCCACAGGGGATGACCGGGGAGCTGTTTTTT
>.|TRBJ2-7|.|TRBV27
CASSLSRGRYEQYF
TGTGCCAGCAGTTTGTCTCGGGGTAGGTACGAGCAGTACTTC
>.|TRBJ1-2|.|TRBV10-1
CATHSGERLRVSNYGYTF
TGCGCCACACATTCAGGGGAAAGGCTAAGAGTCTCTAACTATGGCTACACCTTC
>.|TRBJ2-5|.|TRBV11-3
CASSLSGETQYF
TGTGCCAGCAGCTTATCCGGGGAGACCCAGTACTTC
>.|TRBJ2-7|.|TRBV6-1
CASSQTTGSYEQYF
TGTGCCAGCAGTCAGACGACAGGCAGCTACGAGCAGTACTTC
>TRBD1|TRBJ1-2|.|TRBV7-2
CASSQNRGADGYTF
TGTGCCAGCAGCCAAAACAGGGGAGCGGATGGCTACACCTTC
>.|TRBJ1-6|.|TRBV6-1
CASSDAGANSPLHF
TGTGCCAGCAGTGACGCAGGGGCTAATTCACCCCTCCACTTT
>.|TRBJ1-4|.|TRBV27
CASSLAYPTNEKLFF
TGTGCCAGCAGTTTAGCCTACCCAACTAATGAAAAACTGTTTTTT
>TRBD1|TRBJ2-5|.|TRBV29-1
CSVEWTGATYSTQYF
TGCAGCGTTGAATGGACAGGCGCCACCTATAGTACCCAGTACTTC
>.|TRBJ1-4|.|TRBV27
CASSLSRAREKLFF
TGTGCCAGCAGTTTATCCAGGGCTAGGGAAAAACTGTTTTTT
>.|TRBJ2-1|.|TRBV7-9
CASSLWPIEQFF
TGTGCCAGCAGCTTATGGCCAATCGAGCAGTTCTTC